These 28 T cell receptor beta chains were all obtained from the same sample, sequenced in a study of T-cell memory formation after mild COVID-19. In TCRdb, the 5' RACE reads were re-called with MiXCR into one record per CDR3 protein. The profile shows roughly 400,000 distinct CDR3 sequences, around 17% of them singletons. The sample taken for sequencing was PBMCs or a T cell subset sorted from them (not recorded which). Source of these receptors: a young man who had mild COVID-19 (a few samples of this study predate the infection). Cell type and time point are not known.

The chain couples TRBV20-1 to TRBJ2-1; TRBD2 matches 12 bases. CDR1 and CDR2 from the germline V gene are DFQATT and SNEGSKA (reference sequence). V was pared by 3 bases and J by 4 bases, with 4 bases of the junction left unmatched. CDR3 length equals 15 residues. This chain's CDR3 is CSASAGTSGYNEQFF. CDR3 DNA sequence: TGCAGTGCTAGTGCCGGGACTAGCGGGTACAATGAGCAGTTCTTC.

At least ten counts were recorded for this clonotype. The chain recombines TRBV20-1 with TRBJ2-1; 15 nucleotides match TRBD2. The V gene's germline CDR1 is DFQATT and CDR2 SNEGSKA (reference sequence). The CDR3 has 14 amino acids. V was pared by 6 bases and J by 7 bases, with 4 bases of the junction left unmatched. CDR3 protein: CSAKGLAGGNEQFF. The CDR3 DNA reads TGCAGTGCCAAGGGACTAGCGGGGGGTAATGAGCAGTTCTTC.

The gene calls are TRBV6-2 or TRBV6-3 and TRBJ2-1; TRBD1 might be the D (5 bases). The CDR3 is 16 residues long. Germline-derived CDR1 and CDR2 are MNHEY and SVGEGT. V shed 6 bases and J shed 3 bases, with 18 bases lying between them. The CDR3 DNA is TGTGCCAGCAGCTCCTCACCCCAGGGTATCTACAATGAGCAGTTCTTC. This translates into CASSSSPQGIYNEQFF.

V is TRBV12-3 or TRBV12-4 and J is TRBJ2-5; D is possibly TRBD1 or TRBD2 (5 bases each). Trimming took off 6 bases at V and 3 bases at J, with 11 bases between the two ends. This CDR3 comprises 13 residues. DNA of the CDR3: TGTGCCAGCAGATGGGGACCCGAAGAGACCCAGTACTTC. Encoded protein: CASRWGPEETQYF.

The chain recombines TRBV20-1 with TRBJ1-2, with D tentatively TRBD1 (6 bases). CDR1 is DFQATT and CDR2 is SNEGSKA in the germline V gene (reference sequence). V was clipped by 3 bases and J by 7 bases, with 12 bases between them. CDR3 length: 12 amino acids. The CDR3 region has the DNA TGCAGTGCTAGGAGGGGGGCCGCTGGCTACACCTTC. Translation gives CSARRGAAGYTF.

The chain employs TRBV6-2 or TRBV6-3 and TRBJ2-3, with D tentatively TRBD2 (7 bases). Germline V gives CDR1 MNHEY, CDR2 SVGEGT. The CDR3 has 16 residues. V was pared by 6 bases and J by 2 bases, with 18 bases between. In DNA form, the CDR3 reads TGTGCCAGCAGAGTTTACGCGCGGGGGCTCACAGATACGCAGTATTTT. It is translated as CASRVYARGLTDTQYF.

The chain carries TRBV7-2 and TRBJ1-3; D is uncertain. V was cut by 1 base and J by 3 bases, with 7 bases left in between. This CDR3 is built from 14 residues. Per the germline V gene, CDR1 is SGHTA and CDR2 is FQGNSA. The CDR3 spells CASSLERVGNTIYF. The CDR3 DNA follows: TGTGCCAGCAGCTTAGAACGGGTTGGAAACACCATATATTTT.

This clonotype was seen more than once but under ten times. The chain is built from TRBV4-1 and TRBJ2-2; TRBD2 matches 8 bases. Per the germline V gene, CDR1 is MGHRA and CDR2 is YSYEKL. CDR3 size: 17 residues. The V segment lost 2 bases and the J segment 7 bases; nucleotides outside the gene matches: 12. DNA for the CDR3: TGCGCCAGCAGCCAATTGGGACTAGGCCTACGGGGCGGGGAGCTGTTTTTT. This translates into CASSQLGLGLRGGELFF.

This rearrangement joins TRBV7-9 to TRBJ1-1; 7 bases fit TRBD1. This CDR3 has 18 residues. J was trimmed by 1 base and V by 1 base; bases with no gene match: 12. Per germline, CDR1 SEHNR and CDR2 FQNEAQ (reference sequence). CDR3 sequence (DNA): TGTGCCAGCAGCTTAGGGGTCGTTGCAGGGGGTTGGAACACTGAAGCTTTCTTT. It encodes CASSLGVVAGGWNTEAFF.

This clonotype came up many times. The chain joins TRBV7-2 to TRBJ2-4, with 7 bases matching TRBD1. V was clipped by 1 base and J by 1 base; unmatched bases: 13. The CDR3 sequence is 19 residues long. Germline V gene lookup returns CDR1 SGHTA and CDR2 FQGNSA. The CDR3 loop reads CASSLGGRGTMLAKNIQYF. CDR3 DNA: TGTGCCAGCAGCTTAGGAGGCAGGGGGACCATGTTGGCCAAAAACATTCAGTACTTC.

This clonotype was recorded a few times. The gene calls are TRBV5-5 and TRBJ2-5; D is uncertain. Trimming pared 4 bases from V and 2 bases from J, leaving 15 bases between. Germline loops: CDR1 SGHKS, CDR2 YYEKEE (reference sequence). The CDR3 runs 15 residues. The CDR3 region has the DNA TGTGCCAGCAGCGGGCTGCTGGGCTGGCAAGAGACCCAGTACTTC. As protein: CASSGLLGWQETQYF.

The CDR3 DNA is TGTGCCAGCAGCGAGCGGGGGGGTAATTACAATGAGCAGTTCTTC. The encoded protein is CASSERGGNYNEQFF. This chain joins TRBV7-9 and TRBJ2-1, with 10 nucleotides matching TRBD2. The CDR3 extends over 15 amino acids. Germline CDR1 and CDR2: SEHNR and FQNEAQ (reference sequence). Unmatched junction bases numbered 5, after V lost 5 bases and J lost 4 bases.

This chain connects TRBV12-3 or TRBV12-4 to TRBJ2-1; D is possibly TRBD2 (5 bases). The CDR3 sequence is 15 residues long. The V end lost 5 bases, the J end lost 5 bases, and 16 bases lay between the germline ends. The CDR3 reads CASSPFRLAHNEQFF. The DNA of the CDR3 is TGTGCCAGCAGTCCTTTCAGGTTAGCGCACAATGAGCAGTTCTTC.

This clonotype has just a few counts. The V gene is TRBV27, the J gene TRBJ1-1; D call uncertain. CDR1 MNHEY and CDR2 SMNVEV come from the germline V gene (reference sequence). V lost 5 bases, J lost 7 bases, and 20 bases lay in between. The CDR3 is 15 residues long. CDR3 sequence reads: CASSLKLEGPFEAFF. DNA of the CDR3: TGTGCCAGCAGTCTGAAACTAGAAGGACCATTTGAAGCTTTCTTT.

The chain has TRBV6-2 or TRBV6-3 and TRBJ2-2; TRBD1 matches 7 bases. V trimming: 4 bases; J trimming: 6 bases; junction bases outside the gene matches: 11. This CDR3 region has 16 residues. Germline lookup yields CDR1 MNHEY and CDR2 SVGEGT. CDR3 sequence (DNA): TGTGCCAGCAGTTCCCCGACAGGGTTTCGTCCCGGGGAGCTGTTTTTT. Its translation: CASSSPTGFRPGELFF.

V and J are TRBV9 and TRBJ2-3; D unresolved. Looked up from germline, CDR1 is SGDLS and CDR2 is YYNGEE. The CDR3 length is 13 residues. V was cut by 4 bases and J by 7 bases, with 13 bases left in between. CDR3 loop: CASSSQLANTQYF. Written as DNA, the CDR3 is TGTGCCAGCAGCTCCCAGCTCGCTAATACGCAGTATTTT.

The CDR3 DNA reads as TGCGCCAGCAGCACGGACAGGGGCGGAACTGAAGCTTTCTTT. Its translation is CASSTDRGGTEAFF. The chain combines TRBV5-1 with TRBJ1-1; 9 bases map to TRBD1. V was pared by 4 bases and J by 5 bases, with 6 bases of the junction left unmatched. The CDR3 is 14 amino acids. Germline values: CDR1 SGHRS, CDR2 YFSETQ.

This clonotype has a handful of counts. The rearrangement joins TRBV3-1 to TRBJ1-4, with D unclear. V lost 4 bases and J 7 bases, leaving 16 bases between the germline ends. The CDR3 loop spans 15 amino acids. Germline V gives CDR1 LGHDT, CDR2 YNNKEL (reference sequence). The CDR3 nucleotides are TGTGCCAGCAGCCGCGGATGGACGTATGCTGAAAAACTGTTTTTT. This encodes CASSRGWTYAEKLFF.

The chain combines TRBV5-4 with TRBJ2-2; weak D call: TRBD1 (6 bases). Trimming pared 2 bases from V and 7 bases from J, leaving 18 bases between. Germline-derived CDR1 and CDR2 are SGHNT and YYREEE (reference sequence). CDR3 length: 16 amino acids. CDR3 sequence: CASSFRPLGAGGELFF. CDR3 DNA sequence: TGTGCCAGCAGCTTTAGGCCCCTGGGGGCTGGCGGGGAGCTGTTTTTT.

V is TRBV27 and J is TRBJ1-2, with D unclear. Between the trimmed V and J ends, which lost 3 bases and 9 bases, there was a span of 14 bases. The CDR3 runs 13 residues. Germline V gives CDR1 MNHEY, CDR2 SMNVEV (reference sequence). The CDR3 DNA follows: TGTGCCAGCAGTTTCGGCAATCGTAATCGCTACACCTTC. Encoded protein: CASSFGNRNRYTF.

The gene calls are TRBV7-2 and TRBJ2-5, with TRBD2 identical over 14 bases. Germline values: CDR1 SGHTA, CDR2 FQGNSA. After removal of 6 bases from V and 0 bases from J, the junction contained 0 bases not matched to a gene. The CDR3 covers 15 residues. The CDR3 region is CASRGLAGDQETQYF. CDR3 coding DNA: TGTGCCAGCAGGGGACTAGCGGGGGACCAAGAGACCCAGTACTTC.

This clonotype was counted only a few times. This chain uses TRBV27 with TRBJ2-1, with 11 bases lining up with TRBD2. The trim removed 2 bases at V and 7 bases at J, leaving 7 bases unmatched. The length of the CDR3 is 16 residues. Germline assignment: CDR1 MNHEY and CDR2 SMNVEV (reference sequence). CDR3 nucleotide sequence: TGTGCCAGCAGTTTACCGCCGGGACTAGCGGCGAATGAGCAGTTCTTC. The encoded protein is CASSLPPGLAANEQFF.

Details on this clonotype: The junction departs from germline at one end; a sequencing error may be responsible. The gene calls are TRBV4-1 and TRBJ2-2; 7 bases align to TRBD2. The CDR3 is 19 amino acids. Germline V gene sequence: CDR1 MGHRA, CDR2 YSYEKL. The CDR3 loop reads CASSPAPGRGRSNAGELFF. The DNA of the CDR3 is TGCGCCAGCAGCCCTGCTCCCGGGCGGGGGAGATCGAACGCCGGGGAGCTGTTTTTT.

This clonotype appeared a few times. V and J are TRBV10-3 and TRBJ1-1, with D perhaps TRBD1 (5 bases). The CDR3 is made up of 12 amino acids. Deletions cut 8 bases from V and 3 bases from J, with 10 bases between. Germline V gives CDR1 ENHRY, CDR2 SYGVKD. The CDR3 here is CAIGRADTEAFF. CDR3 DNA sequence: TGTGCCATCGGCAGGGCGGACACTGAAGCTTTCTTT.

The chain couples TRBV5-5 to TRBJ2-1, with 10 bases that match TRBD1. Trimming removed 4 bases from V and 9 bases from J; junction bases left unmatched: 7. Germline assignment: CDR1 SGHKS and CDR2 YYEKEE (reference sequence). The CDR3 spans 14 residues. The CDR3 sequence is CASSPSTGGGEQFF. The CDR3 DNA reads TGTGCCAGCAGCCCATCGACAGGGGGCGGTGAGCAGTTCTTC.

The CDR3 spells CASSLVSSGGETQYF. Written as DNA, the CDR3 is TGTGCCAGCAGCTTGGTATCTAGCGGGGGAGAGACCCAGTACTTC. The chain employs TRBV5-4 and TRBJ2-5, with 10 bases lining up with TRBD2. J gave up 4 bases and V 0 bases, and 3 bases lay outside the gene matches. This CDR3 region has 15 residues. CDR1 is SGHNT, CDR2 YYREEE, per germline (reference sequence). Filled out from reference TRBV5-4 and TRBJ2-5, the complete variable domain reads ETGVTQSPTHLIKTRGQQVTLRCSSQSGHNTVSWYQQALGQGPQFIFQYYREEENGRGNFPPRFSGLQFPNYSSELNVNALELDDSALYLCASSLVSSGGETQYFGPGTRLLVL.

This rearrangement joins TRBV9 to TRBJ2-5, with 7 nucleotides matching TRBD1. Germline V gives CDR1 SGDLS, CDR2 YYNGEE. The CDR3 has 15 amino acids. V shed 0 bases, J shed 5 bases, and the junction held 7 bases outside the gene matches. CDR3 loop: CASSVDTGVLETQYF. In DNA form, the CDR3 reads TGTGCCAGCAGCGTAGATACAGGGGTTCTTGAGACCCAGTACTTC.

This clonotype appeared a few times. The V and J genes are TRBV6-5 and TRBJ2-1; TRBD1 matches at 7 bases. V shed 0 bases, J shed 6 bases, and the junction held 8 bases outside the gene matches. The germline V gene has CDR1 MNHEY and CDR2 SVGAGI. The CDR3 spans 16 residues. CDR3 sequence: CASSYSATGFRNEQFF. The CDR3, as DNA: TGTGCCAGCAGTTACTCGGCGACAGGGTTCCGCAATGAGCAGTTCTTC.